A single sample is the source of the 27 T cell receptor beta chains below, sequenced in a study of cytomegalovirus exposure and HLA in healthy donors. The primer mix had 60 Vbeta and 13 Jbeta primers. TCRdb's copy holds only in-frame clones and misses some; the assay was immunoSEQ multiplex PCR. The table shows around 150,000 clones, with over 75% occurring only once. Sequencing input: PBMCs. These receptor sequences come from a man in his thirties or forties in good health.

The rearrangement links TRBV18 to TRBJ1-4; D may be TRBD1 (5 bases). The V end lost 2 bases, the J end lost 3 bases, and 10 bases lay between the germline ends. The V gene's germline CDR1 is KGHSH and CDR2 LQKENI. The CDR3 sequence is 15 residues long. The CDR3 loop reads CASSPAGQANEKLFF. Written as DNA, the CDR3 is TGTGCCAGCTCACCAGCAGGACAAGCTAATGAAAAACTGTTTTTT.

This CDR3 is CASRPDRGLSYEQYF. The CDR3 region has the DNA TGTGCCAGCAGACCAGACAGGGGCCTCTCCTACGAGCAGTACTTC. The chain links TRBV6-5 to TRBJ2-7, with 8 bases fitting TRBD1. V lost 6 bases to trimming and J lost 0 bases; unmatched junction nucleotides: 7. The germline V gene encodes CDR1 MNHEY and CDR2 SVGAGI. The CDR3 consists of 15 residues.

The CDR3 DNA follows: TGCAGCGCAGATATGACAGGGGTGAACACTGAAGCTTTCTTT. Encoded protein: CSADMTGVNTEAFF. The rearrangement links TRBV29-1 to TRBJ1-1; 8 nucleotides match TRBD1. The CDR3 is 14 amino acids. Trimming took 7 bases from V and 0 from J; bases not matched to a gene: 7. Germline CDR1 and CDR2: SQVTM and ANQGSEA.

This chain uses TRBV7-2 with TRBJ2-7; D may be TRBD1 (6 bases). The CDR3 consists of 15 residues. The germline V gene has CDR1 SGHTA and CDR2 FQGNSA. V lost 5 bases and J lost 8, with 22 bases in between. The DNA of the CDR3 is TGTGCCAGCAGCATAAGGACAGAGAGTCCTACGAAGCAGTACTTC. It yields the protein CASSIRTESPTKQYF.

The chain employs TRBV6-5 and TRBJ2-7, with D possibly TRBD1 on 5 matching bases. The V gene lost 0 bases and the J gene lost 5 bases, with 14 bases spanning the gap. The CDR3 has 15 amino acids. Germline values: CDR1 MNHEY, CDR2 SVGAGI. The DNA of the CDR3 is TGTGCCAGCAGTTACTCGTCGCAGGGTTCCCACGAGCAGTACTTC. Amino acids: CASSYSSQGSHEQYF.

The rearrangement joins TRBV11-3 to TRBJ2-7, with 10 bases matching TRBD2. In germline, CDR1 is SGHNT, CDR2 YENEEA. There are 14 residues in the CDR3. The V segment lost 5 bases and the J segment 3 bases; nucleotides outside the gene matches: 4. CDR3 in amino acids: CASSTTSGNYEQYF. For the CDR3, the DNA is TGTGCCAGCAGCACCACTAGCGGGAACTACGAGCAGTACTTC.

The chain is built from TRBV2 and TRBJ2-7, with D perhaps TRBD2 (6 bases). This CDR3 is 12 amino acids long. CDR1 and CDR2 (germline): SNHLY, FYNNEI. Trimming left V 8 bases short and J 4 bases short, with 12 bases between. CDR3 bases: TGTGCCAGCGCGCGGGAAAGTTACGAGCAGTACTTC. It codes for CASARESYEQYF.

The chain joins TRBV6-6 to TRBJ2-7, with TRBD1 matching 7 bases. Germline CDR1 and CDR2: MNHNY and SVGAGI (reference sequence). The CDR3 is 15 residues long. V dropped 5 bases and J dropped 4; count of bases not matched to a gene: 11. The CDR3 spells CASSGDREGPYEQYF. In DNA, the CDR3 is TGTGCCAGCAGTGGAGACAGGGAAGGGCCTTACGAGCAGTACTTC.

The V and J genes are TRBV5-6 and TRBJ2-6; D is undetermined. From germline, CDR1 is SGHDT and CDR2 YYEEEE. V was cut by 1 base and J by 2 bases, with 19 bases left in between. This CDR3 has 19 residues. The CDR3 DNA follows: TGTGCCAGCAGCTTGAACATCAGGTATTATACTCCTGGGGCCAACGTCCTGACTTTC. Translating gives CASSLNIRYYTPGANVLTF. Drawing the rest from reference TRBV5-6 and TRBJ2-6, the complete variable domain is DAGVTQSPTHLIKTRGQQVTLRCSPKSGHDTVSWYQQALGQGPQFIFQYYEEEERQRGNFPDRFSGHQFPNYSSELNVNALLLGDSALYLCASSLNIRYYTPGANVLTFGAGSRLTVL.

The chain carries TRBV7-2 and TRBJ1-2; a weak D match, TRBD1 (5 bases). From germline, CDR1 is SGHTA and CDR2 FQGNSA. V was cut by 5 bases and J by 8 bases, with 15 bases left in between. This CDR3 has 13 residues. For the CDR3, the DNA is TGTGCCAGCAGCCGAACTCCCGGGGGAGGCTACACCTTC. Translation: CASSRTPGGGYTF.

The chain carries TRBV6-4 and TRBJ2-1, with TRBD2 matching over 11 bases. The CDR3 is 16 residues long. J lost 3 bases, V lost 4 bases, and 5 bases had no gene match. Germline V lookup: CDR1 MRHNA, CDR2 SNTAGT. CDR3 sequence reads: CASSASGTSGYNEQFF. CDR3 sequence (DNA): TGTGCCAGCAGTGCTTCCGGGACTAGCGGCTACAATGAGCAGTTCTTC.

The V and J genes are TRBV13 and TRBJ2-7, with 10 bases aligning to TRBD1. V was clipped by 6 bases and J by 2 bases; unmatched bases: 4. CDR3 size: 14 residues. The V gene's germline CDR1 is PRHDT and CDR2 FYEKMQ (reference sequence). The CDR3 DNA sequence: TGTGCCAGCAGGACCGGGACAGGGGCCTACGAGCAGTACTTC. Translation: CASRTGTGAYEQYF.

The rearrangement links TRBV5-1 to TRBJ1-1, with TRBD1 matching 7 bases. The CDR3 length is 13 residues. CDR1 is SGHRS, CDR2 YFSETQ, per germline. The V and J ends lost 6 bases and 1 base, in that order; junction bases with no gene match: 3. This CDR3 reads CASNYRGNTEAFF. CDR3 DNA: TGCGCCAGCAACTACAGGGGGAACACTGAAGCTTTCTTT.

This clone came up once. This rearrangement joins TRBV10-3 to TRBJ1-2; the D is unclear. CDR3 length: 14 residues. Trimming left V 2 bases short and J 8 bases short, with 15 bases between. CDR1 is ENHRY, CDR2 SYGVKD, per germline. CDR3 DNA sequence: TGTGCCATCAGTGAGGGGTTAGGAGGCCCCGGCTACACCTTC. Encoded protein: CAISEGLGGPGYTF.

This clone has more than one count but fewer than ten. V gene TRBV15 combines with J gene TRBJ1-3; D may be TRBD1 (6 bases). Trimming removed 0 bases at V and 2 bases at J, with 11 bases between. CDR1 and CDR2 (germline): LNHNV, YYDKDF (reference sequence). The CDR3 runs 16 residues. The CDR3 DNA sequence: TGTGCCACCAGCAGAGAGGGGGCATCGGCTGGAAACACCATATATTTT. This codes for CATSREGASAGNTIYF.

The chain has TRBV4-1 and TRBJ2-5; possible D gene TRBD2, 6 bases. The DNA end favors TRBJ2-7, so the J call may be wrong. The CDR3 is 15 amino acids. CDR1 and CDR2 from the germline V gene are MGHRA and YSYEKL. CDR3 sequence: CASSLRSGGDYEQYF. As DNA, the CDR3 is TGCGCCAGCAGCCTGCGGAGCGGAGGGGACTACGAGCAGTACTTC.

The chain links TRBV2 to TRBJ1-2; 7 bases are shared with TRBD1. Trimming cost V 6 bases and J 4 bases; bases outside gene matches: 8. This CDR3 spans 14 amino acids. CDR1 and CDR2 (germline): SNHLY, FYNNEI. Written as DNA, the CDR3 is TGTGCCAGCAGGGACCCGGGACAGCTCTATGGCTACACCTTC. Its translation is CASRDPGQLYGYTF. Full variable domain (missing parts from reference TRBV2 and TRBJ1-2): EPEVTQTPSHQVTQMGQEVILRCVPISNHLYFYWYRQILGQKVEFLVSFYNNEISEKSEIFDDQFSVERPDGSNFTLKIRSTKLEDSAMYFCASRDPGQLYGYTFGSGTRLTVV.

The CDR3 DNA reads as TGTGCCAGCAGCCACGCGCCTGAGGGAGTAGGGTATGGCTACACCTTC. Its protein is CASSHAPEGVGYGYTF. The V gene is TRBV7-9, the J gene TRBJ1-2; D is uncertain. CDR1 and CDR2 from the germline V gene are SEHNR and FQNEAQ (reference sequence). The V end lost 5 bases, the J end lost 5 bases, and 21 bases lay between the germline ends. This CDR3 has 16 residues. Complete variable domain (other parts from reference TRBV7-9 and TRBJ1-2): DTGVSQNPRHKITKRGQNVTFRCDPISEHNRLYWYRQTLGQGPEFLTYFQNEAQLEKSRLLSDRFSAERPKGSFSTLEIQRTEQGDSAMYLCASSHAPEGVGYGYTFGSGTRLTVV.

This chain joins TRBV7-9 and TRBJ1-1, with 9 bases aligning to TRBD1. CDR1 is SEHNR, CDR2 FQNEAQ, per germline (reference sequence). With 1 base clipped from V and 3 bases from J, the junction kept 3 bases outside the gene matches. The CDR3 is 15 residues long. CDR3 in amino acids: CASSLGTGVDTEAFF. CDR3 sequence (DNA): TGTGCCAGCAGCTTAGGGACAGGGGTAGACACTGAAGCTTTCTTT.

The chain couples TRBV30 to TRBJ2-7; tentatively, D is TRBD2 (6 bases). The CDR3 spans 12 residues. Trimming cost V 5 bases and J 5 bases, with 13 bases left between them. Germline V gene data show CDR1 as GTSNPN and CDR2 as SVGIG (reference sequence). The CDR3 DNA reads TGTGCCTGGGATCGGGGGAACGACGAGCAGTACTTC. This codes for CAWDRGNDEQYF.

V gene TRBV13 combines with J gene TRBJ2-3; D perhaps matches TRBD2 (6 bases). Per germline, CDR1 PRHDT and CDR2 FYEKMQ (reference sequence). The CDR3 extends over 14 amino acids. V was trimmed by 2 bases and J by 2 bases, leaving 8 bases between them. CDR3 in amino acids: CASSLLALTDTQYF. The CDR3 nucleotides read TGTGCCAGCAGCTTACTAGCGCTCACAGATACGCAGTATTTT.

Here the CDR3 reads CASSQGGEQYF. In DNA, the CDR3 is TGTGCCAGCAGCCAGGGAGGCGAGCAGTACTTC. V and J are TRBV14 and TRBJ2-7, with D perhaps matching TRBD2 (6 bases). Trimming cost V 3 bases and J 6 bases, with 6 bases left between them. This CDR3 comprises 11 residues. Germline CDR1 and CDR2: SGHDN and FVKESK.

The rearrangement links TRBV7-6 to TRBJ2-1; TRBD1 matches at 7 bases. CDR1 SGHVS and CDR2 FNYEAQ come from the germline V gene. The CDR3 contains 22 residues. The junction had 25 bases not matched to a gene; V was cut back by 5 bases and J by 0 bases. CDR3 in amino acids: CASSTSTGTEAQPGPSYNEQFF. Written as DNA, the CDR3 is TGTGCCAGCAGCACCTCAACCGGGACAGAAGCCCAACCGGGACCCTCCTACAATGAGCAGTTCTTC.

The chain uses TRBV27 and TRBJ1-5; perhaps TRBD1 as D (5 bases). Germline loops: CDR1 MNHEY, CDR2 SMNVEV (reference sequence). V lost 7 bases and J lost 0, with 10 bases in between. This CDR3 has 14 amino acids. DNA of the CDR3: TGTGCCAGCAAGCCAGGGTATAGCAATCAGCCCCAGCATTTT. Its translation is CASKPGYSNQPQHF.

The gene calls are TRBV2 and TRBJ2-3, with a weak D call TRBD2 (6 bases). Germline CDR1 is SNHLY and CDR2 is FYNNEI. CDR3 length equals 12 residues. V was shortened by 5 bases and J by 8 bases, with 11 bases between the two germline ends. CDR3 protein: CASSSTEGTQYF. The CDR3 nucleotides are TGTGCCAGCAGTTCGACGGAGGGTACGCAGTATTTT.

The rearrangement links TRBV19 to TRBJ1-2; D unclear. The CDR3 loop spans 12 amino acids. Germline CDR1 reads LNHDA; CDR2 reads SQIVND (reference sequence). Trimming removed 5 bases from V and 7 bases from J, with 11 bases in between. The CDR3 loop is CASSVSRVGYTF. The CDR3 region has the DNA TGTGCCAGTAGTGTGTCCCGGGTTGGCTACACCTTC. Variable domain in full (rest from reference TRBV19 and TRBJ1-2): DGGITQSPKYLFRKEGQNVTLSCEQNLNHDAMYWYRQDPGQGLRLIYYSQIVNDFQKGDIAEGYSVSREKKESFPLTVTSAQKNPTAFYLCASSVSRVGYTFGSGTRLTVV.

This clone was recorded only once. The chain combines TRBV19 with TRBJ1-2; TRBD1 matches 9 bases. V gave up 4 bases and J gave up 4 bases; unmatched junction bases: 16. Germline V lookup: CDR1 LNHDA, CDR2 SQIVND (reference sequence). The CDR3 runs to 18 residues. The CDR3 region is CASSTSLRGGTGTYGYTF. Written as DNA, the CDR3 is TGTGCCAGTAGTACCTCCCTCCGCGGGGGGACAGGGACCTATGGCTACACCTTC.